This T cell receptor (beta chain) was obtained from a study of blood T cell repertoires in COVID-19. Per germline, CDR1 MNHNS and CDR2 SASEGT. The CDR3 runs to 14 residues. About this clone: At one boundary the junction diverges from the germline segment, which might be a read error.

Clones were read by immunoSEQ multiplex PCR, and TCRdb kept only the in-frame ones, dropping some. Counted here are around 180,000 clones, roughly four fifths occurring once; the ten biggest clones make up about 1.5%. The V call is TRBV6-1, the J call TRBJ1-6, with D hard to call. The sample was peripheral blood. The sequence came from a human donor in a cohort sampled during active COVID-19. Here the CDR3 reads CASTEQLYNSPLHF. The CDR3 region has the DNA TGTGCCAGCACTGAACAGTTATATAATTCACCCCTCCACTTT.